This TCR beta chain appears in the sequencing data of a study of technical replicates of blood from four donors. Clones were read by immunoSEQ multiplex PCR, and TCRdb kept only the in-frame ones, dropping some. The repertoire holds 75,000 to 90,000 clones, with around 90% as singletons. The CDR3 is 15 residues long. V shed 1 base and J shed 3 bases, with 9 bases lying between them. Germline V lookup: CDR1 SGHVS, CDR2 FNYEAQ. The rearrangement joins TRBV7-6 to TRBJ2-2; a weak D match, TRBD2 (6 bases). The source material was T cells isolated from PBMCs. The receptor was derived from a human donor in good health. Written as DNA, the CDR3 is TGTGCCAGCAGCTTAGTACTAGCAGACACCGGGGAGCTGTTTTTT. Its translation: CASSLVLADTGELFF.